These 22 T cell receptor beta chains were all obtained from the same sample, sequenced in a study of T cells in Graves' hyperthyroidism and ophthalmopathy. Amplification of TCR beta CDR3 regions was performed using RNA transcripts as template. Primed by the HTBI set, a first-round RT-PCR was run on the TCR CDR3. Using its own MiXCR run on the multiplex PCR reads, TCRdb lists one record per CDR3 protein. The repertoire includes a few hundred thousand distinct CDR3 sequences, 15% of them detected once, and approximately 32% sits in the top ten. The sequencing input was blood. These receptors all stem from a woman in her twenties or thirties with Graves' hyperthyroidism.

Many counts were recorded for this clonotype. The V gene is TRBV30, the J gene TRBJ1-2; D is undetermined. The CDR3 consists of 12 residues. Deletions cut 5 bases from V and 6 bases from J, with 13 bases between. Per germline, CDR1 GTSNPN and CDR2 SVGIG (reference sequence). In DNA form, the CDR3 reads TGTGCCTGGCAAGGGAGTTTAAATGGCTACACCTTC. Translation gives CAWQGSLNGYTF.

This clonotype has only a few counts. This chain joins TRBV15 and TRBJ2-3; 7 bases match TRBD1. Germline assignment: CDR1 LNHNV and CDR2 YYDKDF (reference sequence). The junction had 5 bases not matched to a gene; V was cut back by 3 bases and J by 2 bases. The CDR3 consists of 15 residues. CDR3 in DNA: TGTGCCACCAGCAGGGGGGACAGTTACACAGATACGCAGTATTTT. Encoded protein: CATSRGDSYTDTQYF.

This clonotype was counted a few times. This sequence joins TRBV20-1 and TRBJ2-7; tentative D call: TRBD1 (5 bases). The CDR3 contains 12 residues. Germline lookup yields CDR1 DFQATT and CDR2 SNEGSKA (reference sequence). The ends were cut back, 3 bases at V and 5 bases at J, with 11 bases in the middle. DNA for the CDR3: TGCAGTGCTAGTAGGGGTCCGGACGAGCAGTACTTC. Encoded protein: CSASRGPDEQYF.

The chain is built from TRBV18 and TRBJ2-6; weak D call: TRBD1 (5 bases). CDR1 and CDR2 from the germline V gene are KGHSH and LQKENI. The CDR3 is made up of 15 amino acids. V was pared by 3 bases and J by 1 base, with 7 bases between. The chain's CDR3 is CASSPQGSGANVLTF. CDR3 bases: TGTGCCAGCTCACCCCAGGGATCTGGGGCCAACGTCCTGACTTTC.

V is TRBV6-2 or TRBV6-3 and J is TRBJ1-1; D unresolved. Trimming removed 6 bases from V and 5 bases from J, with 16 bases in between. Germline V gene data show CDR1 as MNHEY and CDR2 as SVGEGT. The CDR3 has 14 amino acids. This CDR3 reads CASSAASGRTEAFF. CDR3 DNA sequence: TGTGCCAGCAGCGCCGCGTCGGGGAGAACTGAAGCTTTCTTT.

This clonotype was observed a few times. V and J are TRBV27 and TRBJ2-1; D may be TRBD1 or TRBD2 (5 bases each). CDR3 length: 13 residues. The germline V gene has CDR1 MNHEY and CDR2 SMNVEV (reference sequence). V was cut by 6 bases and J by 6 bases, with 12 bases left in between. The CDR3, as DNA: TGTGCCAGCAGCATGGGACCGACCAATGAGCAGTTCTTC. Protein sequence: CASSMGPTNEQFF.

This clonotype was seen at least ten times. V and J are TRBV28 and TRBJ2-3, with TRBD1 matching 10 bases. Germline loops: CDR1 MDHEN, CDR2 SYDVKM. The CDR3 consists of 15 residues. V trimming: 3 bases; J trimming: 3 bases; junction bases outside the gene matches: 3. CDR3 protein: CASSFPGQGTDTQYF. The CDR3 nucleotides are TGTGCCAGCAGTTTCCCGGGACAGGGGACAGATACGCAGTATTTT.

The CDR3 DNA follows: TGTGCCAGCAGCGGCAAACAGGGACCTAATGAAAAACTGTTTTTT. It is translated as CASSGKQGPNEKLFF. This chain uses TRBV7-9 with TRBJ1-4, with D possibly matching TRBD1 (6 bases). Germline V gives CDR1 SEHNR, CDR2 FQNEAQ (reference sequence). This CDR3 is 15 amino acids long. The ends were cut back, 5 bases at V and 3 bases at J, with 13 bases in the middle.

This clonotype was found many times. The J gene is TRBJ2-5, the V gene TRBV3-1; TRBD2 matches 9 bases. CDR3 length equals 16 residues. Germline trimming cut 1 base from V and 2 bases from J; bases unmatched to any gene: 5. Germline V CDR1 and CDR2: LGHDT, YNNKEL (reference sequence). CDR3 loop: CASSQGSGRRQETQYF. CDR3 nucleotides: TGTGCCAGCAGCCAAGGAAGCGGGAGGCGACAAGAGACCCAGTACTTC.

The chain employs TRBV28 and TRBJ2-7, with TRBD2 as a possible D gene (6 bases). CDR1 and CDR2 (germline): MDHEN, SYDVKM. Trimming stripped 8 bases from V and 3 bases from J, with 14 bases between. This CDR3 spans 13 amino acids. CDR3 coding DNA: TGTGCCAGCTCGGGATTGGGGGGCTACGAGCAGTACTTC. The encoded protein is CASSGLGGYEQYF.

Many counts were recorded for this clonotype. This sequence joins TRBV28 and TRBJ2-1; 7 bases align to TRBD1. This CDR3 spans 15 amino acids. Trimming at V came to 7 bases and at J to 5 bases, leaving 11 bases not matched to a gene. Germline CDR1 and CDR2: MDHEN and SYDVKM. DNA for the CDR3: TGTGCCAGCACCCCTCGGTTCGGGACAGACAATGAGCAGTTCTTC. It is translated as CASTPRFGTDNEQFF.

This clonotype was seen more than once but under ten times. This chain links TRBV20-1 with TRBJ1-5; 10 bases fit TRBD1. Looked up from germline, CDR1 is DFQATT and CDR2 is SNEGSKA (reference sequence). This CDR3 is built from 15 residues. V trimming: 0 bases; J trimming: 7 bases; junction bases outside the gene matches: 6. The CDR3 DNA sequence: TGCAGTGCTAGAGATCAGAGACAGGGGGCCCAGCCCCAGCATTTT. This encodes CSARDQRQGAQPQHF.

This clonotype was counted a few times. The gene calls are TRBV29-1 and TRBJ2-7, with D possibly called TRBD1 or TRBD2 (5 bases each). The germline V and J ends were trimmed by 5 bases and 4 bases, with 18 bases remaining between them. The CDR3 is 14 amino acids. CDR1 SQVTM and CDR2 ANQGSEA come from the germline V gene. CDR3 DNA: TGCAGCGTTCTCGGTGGGGGTTCCCTATACGAGCAGTACTTC. This codes for CSVLGGGSLYEQYF.

This clonotype has only a few counts. The chain links TRBV6-1 to TRBJ2-5; D tentatively reads TRBD1 or TRBD2 (5 bases each). The germline V and J ends were trimmed by 0 bases and 5 bases, with 13 bases remaining between them. Germline loops: CDR1 MNHNS, CDR2 SASEGT. The CDR3 is 15 amino acids. CDR3 sequence reads: CASSEAYGAGETQYF. In DNA form, the CDR3 reads TGTGCCAGCAGTGAAGCCTACGGGGCGGGTGAGACCCAGTACTTC.

This clonotype was detected once. V and J are TRBV9 and TRBJ1-2; D might be TRBD1 (5 bases). This CDR3 spans 14 amino acids. The germline gives CDR1 SGDLS, CDR2 YYNGEE. V shed 4 bases and J shed 5 bases, with 15 bases lying between them. The CDR3 loop is CASSPFAGGYGYTF. CDR3 nucleotide sequence: TGTGCCAGCAGCCCCTTTGCGGGGGGTTATGGCTACACCTTC.

This clonotype was recorded many times. V and J are TRBV20-1 and TRBJ2-7, with D unclear. CDR1 and CDR2 from the germline V gene are DFQATT and SNEGSKA (reference sequence). The ends were cut back, 2 bases at V and 6 bases at J, with 14 bases in the middle. CDR3 length: 13 amino acids. The CDR3 reads CSARLASPPEQYF. The CDR3 coding sequence is TGCAGTGCTAGATTGGCCAGTCCTCCCGAGCAGTACTTC.

This clonotype has ten or more counts. V and J are TRBV28 and TRBJ2-1; 7 positions match TRBD1. The CDR3 loop spans 15 amino acids. The ends lost 6 bases at V and 3 bases at J; junction bases unmatched: 8. The germline V gene has CDR1 MDHEN and CDR2 SYDVKM. The CDR3 DNA is TGTGCCAGCAGACCAAGGGGGCAAGACTACAATGAGCAGTTCTTC. This translates into CASRPRGQDYNEQFF.

This clonotype has just a few counts. This sequence joins TRBV6-1 and TRBJ1-1; no clear D gene. V was pared by 8 bases and J by 0 bases, with 16 bases between. The CDR3 sequence is 15 residues long. CDR1 is MNHNS and CDR2 is SASEGT in the germline V gene. In DNA form, the CDR3 reads TGTGCCAGCCTTAGGCTGGAGGCTTTGAACACTGAAGCTTTCTTT. It yields the protein CASLRLEALNTEAFF.

This clonotype was observed at least ten times. The rearrangement joins TRBV10-3 to TRBJ2-7; 8 bases match TRBD1. Germline V gene sequence: CDR1 ENHRY, CDR2 SYGVKD. The CDR3 covers 15 residues. V gave up 2 bases and J gave up 5 bases; unmatched junction bases: 8. The CDR3 nucleotides read TGTGCCATCAGTGAGCAGACAGGGGATAGAAACGAGCAGTACTTC. Amino acids: CAISEQTGDRNEQYF.

This clonotype came up many times. The chain carries TRBV24-1 and TRBJ2-5; no clear D. Trimming left V 5 bases short and J 4 bases short, with 10 bases between. This CDR3 spans 13 amino acids. CDR1 KGHDR and CDR2 SFDVKD come from the germline V gene. CDR3 residues: CATSGRVGETQYF. The DNA of the CDR3 is TGTGCCACCAGTGGTCGGGTAGGAGAGACCCAGTACTTC.

This rearrangement joins TRBV5-1 to TRBJ1-4; 9 nucleotides line up with TRBD1. The CDR3 consists of 13 residues. The junction had 5 bases not matched to a gene; V was cut back by 2 bases and J by 12 bases. Looked up from germline, CDR1 is SGHRS and CDR2 is YFSETQ. CDR3 coding DNA: TGCGCCAGCAGCTTTAGCGGACAGGGGCAACTGTTTTTT. Residues: CASSFSGQGQLFF.

The chain recombines TRBV6-1 with TRBJ1-5, with TRBD1 matching over 7 bases. The CDR3 has 15 residues. V was clipped by 1 base and J by 7 bases; unmatched bases: 7. Germline V lookup: CDR1 MNHNS, CDR2 SASEGT. This CDR3 is CASSEGSGGGQPQHF. The CDR3 DNA sequence: TGTGCCAGCAGTGAAGGATCAGGGGGAGGGCAGCCCCAGCATTTT.